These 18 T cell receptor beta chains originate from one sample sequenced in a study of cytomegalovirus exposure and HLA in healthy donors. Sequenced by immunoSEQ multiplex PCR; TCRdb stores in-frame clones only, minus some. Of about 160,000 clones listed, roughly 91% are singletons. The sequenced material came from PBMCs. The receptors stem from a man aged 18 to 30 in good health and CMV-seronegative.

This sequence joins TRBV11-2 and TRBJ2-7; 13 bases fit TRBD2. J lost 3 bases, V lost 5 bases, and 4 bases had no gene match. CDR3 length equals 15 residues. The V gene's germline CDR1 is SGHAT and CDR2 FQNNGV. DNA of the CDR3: TGTGCCAGCAGCATGGGGACTAGCGGGATCTACGAGCAGTACTTC. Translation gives CASSMGTSGIYEQYF.

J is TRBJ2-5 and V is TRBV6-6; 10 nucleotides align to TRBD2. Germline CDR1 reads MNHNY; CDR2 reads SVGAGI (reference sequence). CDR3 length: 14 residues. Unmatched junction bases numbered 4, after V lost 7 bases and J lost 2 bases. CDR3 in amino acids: CASKDSGGQETQYF. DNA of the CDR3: TGTGCCAGCAAGGATAGCGGGGGGCAAGAGACCCAGTACTTC.

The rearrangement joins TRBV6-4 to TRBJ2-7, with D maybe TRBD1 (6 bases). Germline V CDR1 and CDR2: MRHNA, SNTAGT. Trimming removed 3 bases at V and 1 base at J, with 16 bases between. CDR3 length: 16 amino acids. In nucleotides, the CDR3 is TGTGCCAGCAGTGATTCTTCAGGGGTTCCTTCCTACGAGCAGTACTTC. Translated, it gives CASSDSSGVPSYEQYF.

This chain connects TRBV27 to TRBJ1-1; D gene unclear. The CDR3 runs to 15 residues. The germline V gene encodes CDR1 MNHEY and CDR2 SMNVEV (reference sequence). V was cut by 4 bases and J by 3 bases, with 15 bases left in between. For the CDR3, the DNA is TGTGCCAGCAGTTCCTTCCCGGGGAGGGACACTGAAGCTTTCTTT. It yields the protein CASSSFPGRDTEAFF.

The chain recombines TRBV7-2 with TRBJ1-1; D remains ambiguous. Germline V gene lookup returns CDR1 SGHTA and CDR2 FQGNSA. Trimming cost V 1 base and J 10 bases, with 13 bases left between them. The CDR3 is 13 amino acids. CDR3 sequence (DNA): TGTGCCAGCAGCTTAGGAGGATCCGCCCCAGCTTTCTTT. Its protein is CASSLGGSAPAFF.

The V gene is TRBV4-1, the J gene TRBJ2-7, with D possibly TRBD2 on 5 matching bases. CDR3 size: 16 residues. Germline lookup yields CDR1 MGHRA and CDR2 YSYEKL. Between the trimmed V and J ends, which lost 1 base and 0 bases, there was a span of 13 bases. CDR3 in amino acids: CASSQVLAPVSYEQYF. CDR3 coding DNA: TGCGCCAGCAGCCAAGTCTTAGCGCCTGTCTCCTACGAGCAGTACTTC.

The CDR3 loop reads CASSPGLGFYEQYF. CDR3 bases: TGTGCCAGCAGCCCCGGACTGGGTTTCTACGAGCAGTACTTC. The chain is built from TRBV27 and TRBJ2-7, with D maybe TRBD2 (5 bases). This CDR3 region has 14 residues. Between the trimmed V and J ends, which lost 6 bases and 3 bases, there was a span of 15 bases. Germline CDR1 reads MNHEY; CDR2 reads SMNVEV (reference sequence).

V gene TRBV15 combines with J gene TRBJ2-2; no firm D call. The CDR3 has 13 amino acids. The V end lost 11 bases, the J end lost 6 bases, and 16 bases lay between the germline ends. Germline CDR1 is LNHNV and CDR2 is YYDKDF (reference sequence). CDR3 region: CASWYVAPGELFF. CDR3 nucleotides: TGTGCCTCCTGGTACGTAGCTCCCGGGGAGCTGTTTTTT.

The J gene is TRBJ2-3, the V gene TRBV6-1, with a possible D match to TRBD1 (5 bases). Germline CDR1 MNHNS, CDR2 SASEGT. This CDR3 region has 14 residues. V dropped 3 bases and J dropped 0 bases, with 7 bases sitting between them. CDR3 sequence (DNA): TGTGCCAGCAGTGAGACAGTTAGCACAGATACGCAGTATTTT. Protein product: CASSETVSTDTQYF.

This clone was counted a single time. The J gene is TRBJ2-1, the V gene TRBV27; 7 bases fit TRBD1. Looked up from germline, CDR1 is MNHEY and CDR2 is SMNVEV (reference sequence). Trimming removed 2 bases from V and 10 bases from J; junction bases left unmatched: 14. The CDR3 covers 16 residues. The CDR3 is CASSLTVTGTGMEQFF. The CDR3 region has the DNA TGTGCCAGCAGTTTAACGGTGACAGGGACGGGTATGGAGCAGTTCTTC.

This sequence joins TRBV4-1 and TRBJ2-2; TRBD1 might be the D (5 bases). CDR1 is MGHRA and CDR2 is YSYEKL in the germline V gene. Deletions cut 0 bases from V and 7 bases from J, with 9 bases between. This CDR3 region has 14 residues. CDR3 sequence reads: CASSQERGHGELFF. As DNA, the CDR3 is TGCGCCAGCAGCCAAGAAAGGGGCCACGGGGAGCTGTTTTTT.

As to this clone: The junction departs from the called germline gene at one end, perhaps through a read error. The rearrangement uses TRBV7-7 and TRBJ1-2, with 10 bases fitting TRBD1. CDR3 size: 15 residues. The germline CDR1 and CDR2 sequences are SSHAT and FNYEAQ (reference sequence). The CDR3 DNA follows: TGTGCTAGCAGCTTTGGGACAGGGGCTAACTATGGCTACACCTTC. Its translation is CASSFGTGANYGYTF.

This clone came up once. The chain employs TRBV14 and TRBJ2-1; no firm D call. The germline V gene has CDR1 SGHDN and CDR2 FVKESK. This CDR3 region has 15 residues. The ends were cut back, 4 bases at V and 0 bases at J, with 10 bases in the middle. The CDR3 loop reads CASSPFRNSYNEQFF. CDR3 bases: TGTGCCAGCAGCCCATTCAGGAACTCCTACAATGAGCAGTTCTTC.

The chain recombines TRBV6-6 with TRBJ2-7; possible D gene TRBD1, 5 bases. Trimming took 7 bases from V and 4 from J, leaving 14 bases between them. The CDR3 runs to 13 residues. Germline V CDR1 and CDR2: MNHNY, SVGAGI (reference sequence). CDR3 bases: TGTGCCAGCACCGATGGAACAGGTTACGAGCAGTACGTC. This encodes CASTDGTGYEQYV.

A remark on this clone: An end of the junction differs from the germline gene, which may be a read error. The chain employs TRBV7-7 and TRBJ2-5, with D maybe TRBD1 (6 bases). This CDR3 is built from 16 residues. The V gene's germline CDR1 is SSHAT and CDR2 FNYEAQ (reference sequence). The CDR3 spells CASSLARGGAQETQYF. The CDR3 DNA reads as TGTGCTAGCAGCTTAGCGAGAGGGGGAGCACAAGAGACCCAGTACTTC. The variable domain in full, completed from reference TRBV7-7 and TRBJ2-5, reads GAGVSQSPRYKVTKRGQDVTLRCDPISSHATLYWYQQALGQGPEFLTYFNYEAQPDKSGLPSDRFSAERPEGSISTLTIQRTEQRDSAMYRCASSLARGGAQETQYFGPGTRLLVL.

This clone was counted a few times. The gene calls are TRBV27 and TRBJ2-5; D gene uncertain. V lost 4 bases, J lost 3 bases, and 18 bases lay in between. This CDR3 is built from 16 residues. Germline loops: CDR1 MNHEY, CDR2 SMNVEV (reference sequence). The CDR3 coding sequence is TGTGCCAGCAGTTCTGACATATCGAAACTGAAAGAGACCCAGTACTTC. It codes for CASSSDISKLKETQYF.

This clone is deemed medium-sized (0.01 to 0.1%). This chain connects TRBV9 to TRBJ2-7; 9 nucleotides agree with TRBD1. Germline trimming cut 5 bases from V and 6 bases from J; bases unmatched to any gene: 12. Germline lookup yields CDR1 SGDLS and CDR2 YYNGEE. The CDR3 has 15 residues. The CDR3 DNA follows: TGTGCCAGCAGTAAGGACAGGGGTGGTTTCGCCGAGCAGTACTTC. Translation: CASSKDRGGFAEQYF.

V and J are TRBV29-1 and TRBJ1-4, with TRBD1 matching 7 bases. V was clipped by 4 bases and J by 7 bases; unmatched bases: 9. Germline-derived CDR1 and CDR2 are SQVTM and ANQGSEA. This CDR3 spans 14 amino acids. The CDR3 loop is CSVGQGMASEKLFF. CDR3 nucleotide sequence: TGCAGCGTTGGACAGGGTATGGCAAGTGAAAAACTGTTTTTT.